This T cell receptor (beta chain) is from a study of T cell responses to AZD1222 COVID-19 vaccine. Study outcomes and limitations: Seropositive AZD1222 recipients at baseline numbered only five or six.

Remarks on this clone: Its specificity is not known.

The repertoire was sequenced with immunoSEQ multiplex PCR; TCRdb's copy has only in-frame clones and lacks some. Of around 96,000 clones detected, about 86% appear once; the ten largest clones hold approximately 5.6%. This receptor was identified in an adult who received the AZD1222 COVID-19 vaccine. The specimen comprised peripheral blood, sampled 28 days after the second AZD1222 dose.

CDR3 in amino acids: CASSPAHSTDTQYF. For the CDR3, the DNA is TGTGCCAGCTCACCAGCTCATAGCACAGATACGCAGTATTTT. This chain joins TRBV18 and TRBJ2-3, with D unclear. Germline-derived CDR1 and CDR2 are KGHSH and LQKENI. Trimming took off 2 bases at V and 0 bases at J, with 6 bases between the two ends. The CDR3 length is 14 residues.